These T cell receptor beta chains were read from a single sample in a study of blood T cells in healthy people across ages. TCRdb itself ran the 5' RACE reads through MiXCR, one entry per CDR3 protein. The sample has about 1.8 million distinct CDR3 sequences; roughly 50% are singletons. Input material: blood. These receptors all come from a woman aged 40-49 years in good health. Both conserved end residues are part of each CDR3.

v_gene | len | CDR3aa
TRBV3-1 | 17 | CASSQGVGEGGANEQFF
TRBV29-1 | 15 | CSVEEATSGTGELFF
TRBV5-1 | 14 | CASSSDGGDYGYTF
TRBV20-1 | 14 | CSAPGLPYSYEQYF
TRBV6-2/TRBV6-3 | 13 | CASSLWLRREQYF
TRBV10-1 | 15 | CASSESSGVLHTQYF
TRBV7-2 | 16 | CASSLLGASSGDTQYF
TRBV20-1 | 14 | CSASSQGTQETQYF
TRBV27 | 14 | CASSQDPFNQPQHF
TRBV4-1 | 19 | CASSQDSLSGRSEAYGYTF
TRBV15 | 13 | CATLSGDKETQYF
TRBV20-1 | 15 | CSAERGGARTDTQYF
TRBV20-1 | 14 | CSANAGTSANEQFF
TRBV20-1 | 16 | CSARDATGFWNQPQHF
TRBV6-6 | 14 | CASRNGQGAYGYTF
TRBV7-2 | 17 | CASSPWVAGGSRNEQFF
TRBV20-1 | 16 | CSARGRTSGAYNEQFF
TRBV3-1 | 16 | CASSQDVRGLGGEQFF
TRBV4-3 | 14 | CASSQIGLGSEQFF
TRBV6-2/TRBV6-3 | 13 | CASSDFGPDTQYF
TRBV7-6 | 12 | CASRNRGNEQFF
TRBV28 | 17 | CASSSPGGSGRAYGYTF
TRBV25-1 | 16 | CASSEAGTAISYEQYF